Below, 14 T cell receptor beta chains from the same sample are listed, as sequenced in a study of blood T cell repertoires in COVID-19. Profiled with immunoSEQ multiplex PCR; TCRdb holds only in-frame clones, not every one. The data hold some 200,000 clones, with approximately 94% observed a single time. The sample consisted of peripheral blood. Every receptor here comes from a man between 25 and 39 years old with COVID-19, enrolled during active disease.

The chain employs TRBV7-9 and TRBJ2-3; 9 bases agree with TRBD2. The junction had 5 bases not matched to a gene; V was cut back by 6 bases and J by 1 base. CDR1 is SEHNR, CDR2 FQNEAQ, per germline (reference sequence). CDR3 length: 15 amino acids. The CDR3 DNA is TGTGCCAGCAGTATGGGACTAGCCGGCACAGATACGCAGTATTTT. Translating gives CASSMGLAGTDTQYF.

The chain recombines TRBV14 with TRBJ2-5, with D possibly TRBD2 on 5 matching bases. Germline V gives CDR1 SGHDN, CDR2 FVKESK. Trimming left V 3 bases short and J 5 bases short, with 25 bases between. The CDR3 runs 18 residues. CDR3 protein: CASSHAILGLPDSETQYF. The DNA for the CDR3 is TGTGCCAGCAGCCATGCTATCTTAGGGTTGCCGGACTCGGAGACCCAGTACTTC.

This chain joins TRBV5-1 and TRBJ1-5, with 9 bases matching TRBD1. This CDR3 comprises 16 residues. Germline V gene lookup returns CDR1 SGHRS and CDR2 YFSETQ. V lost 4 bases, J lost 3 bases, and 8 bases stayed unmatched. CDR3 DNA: TGCGCCAGCAGCCCCGGGGACAGGGTAAACAATCAGCCCCAGCATTTT. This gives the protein CASSPGDRVNNQPQHF.

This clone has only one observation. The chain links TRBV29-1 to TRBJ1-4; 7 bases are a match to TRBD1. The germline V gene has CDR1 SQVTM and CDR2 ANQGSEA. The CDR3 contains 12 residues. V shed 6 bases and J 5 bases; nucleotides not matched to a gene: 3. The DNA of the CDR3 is TGCAGCGTACGACAGGGAAATGAAAAACTGTTTTTT. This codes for CSVRQGNEKLFF.

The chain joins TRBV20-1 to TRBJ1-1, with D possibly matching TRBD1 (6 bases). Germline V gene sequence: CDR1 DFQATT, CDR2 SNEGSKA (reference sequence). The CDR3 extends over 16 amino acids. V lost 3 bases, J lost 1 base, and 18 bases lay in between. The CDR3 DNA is TGCAGTGCTAGTAGCCTCGGGGGGCCGGAGAACACTGAAGCTTTCTTT. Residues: CSASSLGGPENTEAFF.

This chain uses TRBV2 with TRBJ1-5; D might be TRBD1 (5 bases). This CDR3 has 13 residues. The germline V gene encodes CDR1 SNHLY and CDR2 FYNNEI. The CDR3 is CGGRAESNQPQHF. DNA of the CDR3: TGTGGTGGCAGGGCTGAGAGCAATCAGCCCCAGCATTTT.

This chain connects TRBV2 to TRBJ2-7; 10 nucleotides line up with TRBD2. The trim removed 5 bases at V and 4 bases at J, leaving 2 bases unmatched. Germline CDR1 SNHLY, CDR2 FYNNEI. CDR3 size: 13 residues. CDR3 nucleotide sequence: TGTGCCAGCAGTAGCGGGGGGGCTTACGAGCAGTACTTC. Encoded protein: CASSSGGAYEQYF.

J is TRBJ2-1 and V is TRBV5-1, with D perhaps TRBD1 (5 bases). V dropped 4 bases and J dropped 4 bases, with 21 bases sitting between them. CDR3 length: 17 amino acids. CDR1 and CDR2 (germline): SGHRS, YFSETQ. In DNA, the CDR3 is TGCGCCAGCAGCCCGGAAACACCGACAGCCCTGTACAATGAGCAGTTCTTC. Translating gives CASSPETPTALYNEQFF.

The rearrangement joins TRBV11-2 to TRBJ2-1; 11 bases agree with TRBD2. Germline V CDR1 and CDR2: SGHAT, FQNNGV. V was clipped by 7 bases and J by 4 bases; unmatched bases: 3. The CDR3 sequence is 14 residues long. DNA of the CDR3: TGTGCCAGCACTAGACTAGCGGGGTACAATGAGCAGTTCTTC. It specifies CASTRLAGYNEQFF.

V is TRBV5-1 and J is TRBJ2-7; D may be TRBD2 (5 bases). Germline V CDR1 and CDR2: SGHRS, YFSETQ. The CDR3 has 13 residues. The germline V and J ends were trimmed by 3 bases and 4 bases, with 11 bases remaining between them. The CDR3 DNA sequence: TGCGCCAGCAGCTACCGGGGAGAGTACGAGCAGTACTTC. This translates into CASSYRGEYEQYF.

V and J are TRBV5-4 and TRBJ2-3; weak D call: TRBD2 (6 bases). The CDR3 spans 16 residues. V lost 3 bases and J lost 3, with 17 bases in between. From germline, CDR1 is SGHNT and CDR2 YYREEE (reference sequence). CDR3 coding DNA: TGTGCCAGCAGCTCCCGGCGGGGCGGGCCGACAGATACGCAGTATTTT. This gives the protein CASSSRRGGPTDTQYF.

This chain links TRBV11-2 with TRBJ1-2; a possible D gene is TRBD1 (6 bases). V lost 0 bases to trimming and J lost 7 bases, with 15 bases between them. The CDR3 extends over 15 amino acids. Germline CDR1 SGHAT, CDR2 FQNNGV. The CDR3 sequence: CASSLEAGALGGYTF. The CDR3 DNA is TGTGCCAGCAGCTTAGAGGCAGGGGCCTTGGGTGGCTACACCTTC.

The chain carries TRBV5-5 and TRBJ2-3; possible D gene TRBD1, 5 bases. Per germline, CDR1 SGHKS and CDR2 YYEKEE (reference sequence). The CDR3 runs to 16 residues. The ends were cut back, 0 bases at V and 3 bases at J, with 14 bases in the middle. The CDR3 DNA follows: TGTGCCAGCAGCTTGGCCATGGTAGGGGTGACAGATACGCAGTATTTT. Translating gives CASSLAMVGVTDTQYF.

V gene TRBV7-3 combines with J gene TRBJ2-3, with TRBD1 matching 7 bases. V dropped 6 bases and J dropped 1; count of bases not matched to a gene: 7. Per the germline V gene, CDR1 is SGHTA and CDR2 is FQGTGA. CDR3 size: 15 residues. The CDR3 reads CASSPTGVGTDTQYF. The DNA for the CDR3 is TGTGCCAGCAGTCCTACAGGGGTGGGCACAGATACGCAGTATTTT. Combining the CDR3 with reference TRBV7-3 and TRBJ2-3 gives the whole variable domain GAGVSQTPSNKVTEKGKYVELRCDPISGHTALYWYRQSLGQGPEFLIYFQGTGAADDSGLPNDRFFAVRPEGSVSTLKIQRTERGDSAVYLCASSPTGVGTDTQYFGPGTRLTVL.